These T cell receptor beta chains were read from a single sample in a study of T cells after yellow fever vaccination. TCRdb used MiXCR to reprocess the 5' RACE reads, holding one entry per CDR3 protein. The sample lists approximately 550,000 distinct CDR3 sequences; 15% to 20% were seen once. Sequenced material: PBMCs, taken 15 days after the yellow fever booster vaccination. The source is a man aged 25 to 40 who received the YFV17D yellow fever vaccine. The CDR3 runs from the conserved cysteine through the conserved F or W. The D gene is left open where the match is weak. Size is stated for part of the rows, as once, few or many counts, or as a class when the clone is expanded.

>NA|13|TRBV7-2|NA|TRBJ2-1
TGTGCCAGCAGGGTGATGTCTCACAATGAGCAGTTCTTC
CASRVMSHNEQFF
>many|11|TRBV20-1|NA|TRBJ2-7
TGCAGTGCTAGAGATTACCGAGAGCAGTACTTC
CSARDYREQYF
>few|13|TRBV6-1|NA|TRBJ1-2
TGTGCCAGCAGTATCACGGCCAGGGATGGCTACACCTTC
CASSITARDGYTF
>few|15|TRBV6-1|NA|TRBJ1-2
TGTGCCAGCAGTGAATTGGAGTGGGGAGTCTATGGCTACACCTTC
CASSELEWGVYGYTF
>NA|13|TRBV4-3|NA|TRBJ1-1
TGCGCCAGCAGCCTCCAGACAGGAAAACAAGCTTTCTTT
CASSLQTGKQAFF
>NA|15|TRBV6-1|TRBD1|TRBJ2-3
TGTGCCAGCAAAGGGTTCCTTTACAGGGGAAATACGCAGTATTTT
CASKGFLYRGNTQYF
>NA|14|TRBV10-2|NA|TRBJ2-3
TGCGCCAGCGCTTTGGGACTCTTCACAGATACGCAGTATTTT
CASALGLFTDTQYF
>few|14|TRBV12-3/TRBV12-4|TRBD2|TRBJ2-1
TGTGCCAGCATGGGACTAGCACCCTACAATGAGCAGTTCTTC
CASMGLAPYNEQFF
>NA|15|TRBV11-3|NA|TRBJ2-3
TGTGCCAGCAGCCTCCGGCCCGGGGCCACAGATACGCAGTATTTT
CASSLRPGATDTQYF
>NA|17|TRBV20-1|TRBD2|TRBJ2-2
TGCAGTGCTAGAGACCTTTTATCGGGAGGGCCTAACGGGGAGCTGTTTTTT
CSARDLLSGGPNGELFF
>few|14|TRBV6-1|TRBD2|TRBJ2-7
TGTGCCAGCAGCGTAGCGGGTTCAATCTACGAGCAGTACTTC
CASSVAGSIYEQYF
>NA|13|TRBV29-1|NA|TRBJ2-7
TGCAGCGTTGAGGTGGGGAGCGGCTACGAGCAGTACTTC
CSVEVGSGYEQYF
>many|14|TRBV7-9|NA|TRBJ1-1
TGTGCCAGCAGCACAAGATCCCAATCATTTGAAGCTTTCTTT
CASSTRSQSFEAFF
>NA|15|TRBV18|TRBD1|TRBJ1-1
TGTGCCAGCTCACCAGAGCCTCCGGGACAGACTGAAGCTTTCTTT
CASSPEPPGQTEAFF
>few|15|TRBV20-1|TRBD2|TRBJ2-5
TGCAGTGCTAGACGTCCGACTAGCGGCCAAGAGACCCAGTACTTC
CSARRPTSGQETQYF
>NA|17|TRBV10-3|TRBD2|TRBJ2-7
TGTGCCATCAGTCCAAATAGCGGGTACGGGAGCTCCTACGAGCAGTACTTC
CAISPNSGYGSSYEQYF
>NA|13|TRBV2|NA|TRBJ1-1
TGTGCCAGCAGTCCATTCGCTACGGGTGAAGCTTTCTTT
CASSPFATGEAFF
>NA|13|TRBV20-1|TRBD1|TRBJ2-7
TGCAGTGCTAGGCGGGCAGGGGGCCACGAGCAGTACTTC
CSARRAGGHEQYF
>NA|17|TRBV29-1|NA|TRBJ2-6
TGCAGCGTTGACATTGGGGGGCAGTCCTCTGGGGCCAACGTCCTGACTTTC
CSVDIGGQSSGANVLTF
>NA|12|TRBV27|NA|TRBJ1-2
TGTGCCAGCAGTCTGACAGGAAATGGCTACACCTTC
CASSLTGNGYTF
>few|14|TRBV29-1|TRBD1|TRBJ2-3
TGCAGCGCTGGGTCGGGACAGGGTTACGATACGCAGTATTTT
CSAGSGQGYDTQYF
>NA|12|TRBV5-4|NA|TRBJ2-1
TGTGCCAGCAGCTTGGGGCTAGTTGAGCAGTTCTTC
CASSLGLVEQFF
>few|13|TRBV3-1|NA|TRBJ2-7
TGTGCCAGCCGGGGGCTAGCGAGTTTGGAGCAGTACTTC
CASRGLASLEQYF
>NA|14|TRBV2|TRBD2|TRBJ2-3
TGTGCCAGCAAAAGACTAGCGGGAGCCGATACGCAGTATTTT
CASKRLAGADTQYF
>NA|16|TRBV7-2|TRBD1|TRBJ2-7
TGTGCCAGCAGCGGCAGGGGGCGGGGTAGCTCCTACGAGCAGTACTTC
CASSGRGRGSSYEQYF
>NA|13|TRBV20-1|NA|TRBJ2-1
TGCAGTGCCCCTGGGCCAGCGGACAATGAGCAGTTCTTC
CSAPGPADNEQFF
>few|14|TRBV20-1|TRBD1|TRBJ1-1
TGCAGTGCTAGTTCGAGCGGGACAGGGGCTGAAGCTTTCTTT
CSASSSGTGAEAFF
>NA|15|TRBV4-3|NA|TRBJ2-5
TGCGCCAGCAGCCAGCATACAGGGTACCAAGAGACCCAGTACTTC
CASSQHTGYQETQYF
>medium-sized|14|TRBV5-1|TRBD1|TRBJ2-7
TGCGCCAGCAGTCTCGGACAGGGTCTCTACGAGCAGTACTTC
CASSLGQGLYEQYF
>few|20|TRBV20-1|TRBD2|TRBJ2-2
TGCAGTGCTAGAACCCCAAATCCGGGGACTAGCGGGAGGGAGGTCGGGGAGCTGTTTTTT
CSARTPNPGTSGREVGELFF
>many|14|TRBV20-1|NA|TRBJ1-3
TGCAGTGCTGGACCCAGCTTCTCTGGAAACACCATATATTTT
CSAGPSFSGNTIYF
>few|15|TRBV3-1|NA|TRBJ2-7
TGTGCCAGCAGCCAAGTTACGCGTAAACCCTACGAGCAGTACTTC
CASSQVTRKPYEQYF
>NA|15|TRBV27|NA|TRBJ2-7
TGTGCCAGCAGTCCCGGGACCGGCCTTAGCGACGAGCAGTACTTC
CASSPGTGLSDEQYF
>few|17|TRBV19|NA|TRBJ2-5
TGTGCCAGTAGTAACTATCCGGGACAAACAAGGCCAGAGACCCAGTACTTC
CASSNYPGQTRPETQYF
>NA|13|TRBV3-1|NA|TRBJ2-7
TGTGCCAGCAGCCGACAGGAAAAAGGCGAGCAGTACTTC
CASSRQEKGEQYF
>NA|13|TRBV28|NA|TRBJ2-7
TGTGCCAGCGGTGACAGTGGTCTCTACGAGCAGTACTTC
CASGDSGLYEQYF
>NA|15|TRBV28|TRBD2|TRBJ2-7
TGTGCCAGCAGTTCGCCCCCGGGACTACTCTACGAGCAGTACTTC
CASSSPPGLLYEQYF
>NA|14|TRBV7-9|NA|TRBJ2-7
TGTGCCAGCAGCTTAGCCCAGGTCCACTACGAGCAGTACTTC
CASSLAQVHYEQYF